The 30 T cell receptor beta chains reported below all come from one sample, sequenced in a study of cytomegalovirus exposure and HLA in healthy donors. The PCR was carried out with 60 Vbeta primers and 13 Jbeta primers. The data were produced by immunoSEQ multiplex PCR, yet TCRdb's version contains in-frame clones alone and is incomplete. The sample lists about 43,000 clones; about 64% were seen once. The sample consisted of PBMCs. Every receptor here comes from a man aged 55 to 70 in good health and CMV-seropositive.

The chain joins TRBV6-6 to TRBJ1-3, with a weak D call TRBD1 (6 bases). CDR1 is MNHNY and CDR2 is SVGAGI in the germline V gene (reference sequence). This CDR3 comprises 16 residues. V was cut by 0 bases and J by 2 bases, with 11 bases left in between. CDR3 loop: CASSYSRQGTGNTIYF. The CDR3 nucleotides read TGTGCCAGCAGTTACTCGAGGCAGGGGACTGGAAACACCATATATTTT.

The rearrangement uses TRBV14 and TRBJ2-1; D possibly corresponds to TRBD2 (5 bases). Germline V gene data show CDR1 as SGHDN and CDR2 as FVKESK. This CDR3 region has 19 residues. The V gene lost 0 bases and the J gene lost 0 bases, with 18 bases spanning the gap. In DNA, the CDR3 is TGTGCCAGCAGCCAAGAAGGGTATGAGGGAGTGACCTCCTACAATGAGCAGTTCTTC. This codes for CASSQEGYEGVTSYNEQFF.

The chain joins TRBV27 to TRBJ2-7; D may be TRBD1 (6 bases). V was cut by 5 bases and J by 3 bases, with 20 bases left in between. Germline CDR1 and CDR2: MNHEY and SMNVEV (reference sequence). The CDR3 has 16 residues. This chain's CDR3 is CASSPSPTGTVYEQYF. DNA of the CDR3: TGTGCCAGCAGTCCCTCCCCCACAGGGACCGTCTACGAGCAGTACTTC.

The CDR3, as DNA: TGTGCCAGCAGTCCGGGGGGAGACGAGCAGTACTTC. This encodes CASSPGGDEQYF. V usage is TRBV7-2 and J usage is TRBJ2-7; 7 nucleotides align to TRBD2. V was pared by 6 bases and J by 5 bases, with 4 bases of the junction left unmatched. The V gene's germline CDR1 is SGHTA and CDR2 FQGNSA. The CDR3 contains 12 residues. Together with reference TRBV7-2 and TRBJ2-7, the CDR3 gives the full variable domain: GAGVSQSPSNKVTEKGKDVELRCDPISGHTALYWYRQSLGQGLEFLIYFQGNSAPDKSGLPSDRFSAERTGGSVSTLTIQRTQQEDSAVYLCASSPGGDEQYFGPGTRLTVT.

The chain employs TRBV11-2 and TRBJ2-1; 9 positions agree with TRBD1. V shed 5 bases, J shed 6 bases, and the junction held 8 bases outside the gene matches. This CDR3 is 15 amino acids long. CDR1 and CDR2 (germline): SGHAT, FQNNGV. CDR3 DNA: TGTGCCAGCAGCATCCCCGGGACAGGGCCCAATGAGCAGTTCTTC. It specifies CASSIPGTGPNEQFF.

V is TRBV28 and J is TRBJ2-5; 7 nucleotides agree with TRBD2. V lost 6 bases to trimming and J lost 10 bases; unmatched junction nucleotides: 14. CDR3 length: 14 amino acids. CDR1 and CDR2 (germline): MDHEN, SYDVKM. Here the CDR3 DNA reads TGTGCCAGCAGCCCCACCGGCGGGAGCTGGGTCCAGTACTTC. It yields the protein CASSPTGGSWVQYF. Drawing the rest from reference TRBV28 and TRBJ2-5, the complete variable domain is DVKVTQSSRYLVKRTGEKVFLECVQDMDHENMFWYRQDPGLGLRLIYFSYDVKMKEKGDIPEGYSVSREKKERFSLILESASTNQTSMYLCASSPTGGSWVQYFGPGTRLLVL.

The V gene is TRBV7-9, the J gene TRBJ2-2, with 9 bases aligning to TRBD2. The J segment lost 8 bases and the V segment lost 4 bases, leaving 5 bases of the junction unmatched. Per germline, CDR1 SEHNR and CDR2 FQNEAQ (reference sequence). This CDR3 spans 14 amino acids. The CDR3, as DNA: TGTGCCAGCAGCTCGGGACTAGCAGCGGGGGAGCTGTTTTTT. Its translation is CASSSGLAAGELFF.

The J gene is TRBJ1-1, the V gene TRBV29-1, with D maybe TRBD1 (5 bases). The CDR3 is made up of 13 amino acids. CDR1 is SQVTM and CDR2 is ANQGSEA in the germline V gene. Trimming took 6 bases from V and 1 from J, leaving 12 bases between them. The CDR3 loop is CSVHSTGNTEAFF. CDR3 nucleotide sequence: TGCAGCGTACATTCCACAGGGAACACTGAAGCTTTCTTT.

This rearrangement joins TRBV7-9 to TRBJ2-1, with 8 bases matching TRBD1. The CDR3 has 15 residues. V lost 5 bases and J lost 7; bases outside the gene matches: 10. CDR1 and CDR2 (germline): SEHNR, FQNEAQ (reference sequence). In DNA, the CDR3 is TGTGCCAGCAGCCCCAAGCAGGGGGCGCCAAATGAGCAGTTCTTC. Its translation: CASSPKQGAPNEQFF. The full variable domain, completed using reference TRBV7-9 and TRBJ2-1, is DTGVSQNPRHKITKRGQNVTFRCDPISEHNRLYWYRQTLGQGPEFLTYFQNEAQLEKSRLLSDRFSAERPKGSFSTLEIQRTEQGDSAMYLCASSPKQGAPNEQFFGPGTRLTVL.

This chain links TRBV4-3 with TRBJ2-3; the D gene is possibly TRBD1 (5 bases). Germline CDR1 LGHNA, CDR2 YSLEER. V was trimmed by 0 bases and J by 1 base, leaving 8 bases between them. The CDR3 has 15 amino acids. The chain's CDR3 is CASSQDSRGTDTQYF. CDR3 nucleotides: TGCGCCAGCAGCCAAGATAGCAGGGGCACAGATACGCAGTATTTT.

This clone has only a few counts. The chain uses TRBV19 and TRBJ2-7; D unclear. Germline values: CDR1 LNHDA, CDR2 SQIVND (reference sequence). With 7 bases removed from V and 3 bases from J, the gap between germline ends came to 13 bases. This CDR3 contains 13 residues. CDR3 region: CASKNDASYEQYF. CDR3 sequence (DNA): TGTGCCAGTAAGAATGATGCCAGCTACGAGCAGTACTTC. Based on the CDR3 plus reference TRBV19 and TRBJ2-7, the full variable domain is DGGITQSPKYLFRKEGQNVTLSCEQNLNHDAMYWYRQDPGQGLRLIYYSQIVNDFQKGDIAEGYSVSREKKESFPLTVTSAQKNPTAFYLCASKNDASYEQYFGPGTRLTVT.

The chain recombines TRBV28 with TRBJ1-6, with D uncertain. Germline assignment: CDR1 MDHEN and CDR2 SYDVKM. CDR3 length: 14 amino acids. Trimming took off 8 bases at V and 3 bases at J, with 11 bases between the two ends. CDR3 bases: TGTGCCAGCGTAGCAGTCAACTATAATTCACCCCTCCACTTT. This encodes CASVAVNYNSPLHF. Combining the CDR3 with reference TRBV28 and TRBJ1-6 gives the whole variable domain DVKVTQSSRYLVKRTGEKVFLECVQDMDHENMFWYRQDPGLGLRLIYFSYDVKMKEKGDIPEGYSVSREKKERFSLILESASTNQTSMYLCASVAVNYNSPLHFGNGTRLTVT.

J is TRBJ2-2 and V is TRBV19; 7 bases agree with TRBD1. V lost 5 bases and J lost 6; bases outside the gene matches: 6. The germline V gene encodes CDR1 LNHDA and CDR2 SQIVND (reference sequence). The CDR3 covers 14 residues. The CDR3 here is CASSATGSAGELFF. Written as DNA, the CDR3 is TGTGCCAGTAGTGCGACAGGGTCCGCCGGGGAGCTGTTTTTT.

V is TRBV7-6 and J is TRBJ2-2, with D uncertain. This CDR3 is built from 14 residues. Trimming left V 2 bases short and J 7 bases short, with 11 bases between. The germline V gene encodes CDR1 SGHVS and CDR2 FNYEAQ. The CDR3 reads CASSLLVYDGELFF. The CDR3 DNA follows: TGTGCCAGCAGCTTACTAGTCTACGACGGGGAGCTGTTTTTT.

As for this clone: The junction does not match germline at one end; this may be a read error. V usage is TRBV20-1 and J usage is TRBJ1-2; TRBD1 matches 9 bases. The CDR3 is 11 residues long. Germline CDR1 reads DFQATT; CDR2 reads SNEGSKA (reference sequence). In DNA, the CDR3 is TGCAGTGCTATCCGGGACAGGGCGGACGTCTTC. This gives the protein CSAIRDRADVF.

The V call is TRBV6-5, the J call TRBJ1-2; 8 bases map to TRBD1. V gave up 6 bases and J gave up 8 bases; unmatched junction bases: 5. Looked up from germline, CDR1 is MNHEY and CDR2 is SVGAGI. The CDR3 runs to 12 residues. The CDR3 nucleotides read TGTGCCAGCAGCCGGGACAGGTCGGGCTACACCTTC. Amino acid sequence: CASSRDRSGYTF.

The rearrangement links TRBV11-2 to TRBJ2-7; 14 bases map to TRBD2. V shed 4 bases, J shed 2 bases, and the junction held 13 bases outside the gene matches. This CDR3 has 19 residues. Per the germline V gene, CDR1 is SGHAT and CDR2 is FQNNGV. In DNA form, the CDR3 reads TGTGCCAGCAGCTCTTACCGATGGACTAGCGGGAGGCCACCCTACGAGCAGTACTTC. Amino acids: CASSSYRWTSGRPPYEQYF.

The rearrangement uses TRBV28 and TRBJ2-7; D is possibly TRBD1 (5 bases). Germline V CDR1 and CDR2: MDHEN, SYDVKM. The length of the CDR3 is 13 residues. V lost 5 bases and J lost 2, with 10 bases in between. The DNA for the CDR3 is TGTGCCAGCAGTGAGTCAGGGCCCTACGAGCAGTACTTC. Its translation is CASSESGPYEQYF. Full variable domain (missing parts from reference TRBV28 and TRBJ2-7): DVKVTQSSRYLVKRTGEKVFLECVQDMDHENMFWYRQDPGLGLRLIYFSYDVKMKEKGDIPEGYSVSREKKERFSLILESASTNQTSMYLCASSESGPYEQYFGPGTRLTVT.

In its sample, this clone is medium-sized. In DNA form, the CDR3 reads TGTGCCAGCAGCTCAAGGACTAGCGGGGCCCGGAATGAGCAGTTCTTC. Translation gives CASSSRTSGARNEQFF. The rearrangement joins TRBV9 to TRBJ2-1, with 12 bases identical to TRBD2. CDR1 SGDLS and CDR2 YYNGEE come from the germline V gene. The V gene end was trimmed by 4 bases and the J gene end by 7 bases; junction bases not matched to a gene: 9. The length of the CDR3 is 16 residues.

The V call is TRBV5-1, the J call TRBJ2-3; no definite D call. The CDR3 extends over 14 amino acids. The V gene lost 0 bases and the J gene lost 3 bases, with 8 bases spanning the gap. Germline-derived CDR1 and CDR2 are SGHRS and YFSETQ. CDR3 amino acids: CASSLGLRTDTQYF. The CDR3 region has the DNA TGCGCCAGCAGCTTGGGGTTGAGGACAGATACGCAGTATTTT.

The rearrangement joins TRBV4-1 to TRBJ1-1; the match to TRBD1 covers 8 bases. Germline V CDR1 and CDR2: MGHRA, YSYEKL. The CDR3 consists of 15 residues. V trimming: 6 bases; J trimming: 5 bases; junction bases outside the gene matches: 11. The CDR3 DNA reads as TGCGCCAGCAGTCCCGGGACAGGCCCGGGGACTGAAGCTTTCTTT. The encoded protein is CASSPGTGPGTEAFF.

The V and J genes are TRBV5-1 and TRBJ2-5; TRBD1 matches at 11 bases. The CDR3 is made up of 18 amino acids. The V and J ends lost 7 bases and 3 bases, in that order; junction bases with no gene match: 17. The germline V gene encodes CDR1 SGHRS and CDR2 YFSETQ. The CDR3 region has the DNA TGCGCCAGCGTGCGGACAGGGGGCCAGGGAAGACCGGAAGAGACCCAGTACTTC. This gives the protein CASVRTGGQGRPEETQYF.

The V call is TRBV19, the J call TRBJ2-5; possibly TRBD2 for D (5 bases). The DNA end lines up better with TRBJ2-7; the J call may be wrong. Looked up from germline, CDR1 is LNHDA and CDR2 is SQIVND (reference sequence). CDR3 length equals 14 residues. Here the CDR3 reads CASSNLAISYEQYF. CDR3 in DNA: TGTGCCAGTAGTAATCTAGCAATCTCCTACGAGCAGTACTTC.

The V and J genes are TRBV6-4 and TRBJ2-3, with TRBD2 identical over 11 bases. This CDR3 comprises 15 residues. Germline V gene sequence: CDR1 MRHNA, CDR2 SNTAGT. The V segment lost 3 bases and the J segment 4 bases; nucleotides outside the gene matches: 3. The CDR3 here is CASSELAGGADTQYF. DNA for the CDR3: TGTGCCAGCAGTGAGCTAGCGGGAGGAGCAGATACGCAGTATTTT.

The chain has TRBV2 and TRBJ1-5; TRBD1 agrees at 8 bases. CDR3 length: 14 residues. J gave up 3 bases and V 5 bases, and 3 bases lay outside the gene matches. Germline CDR1 reads SNHLY; CDR2 reads FYNNEI. The CDR3 DNA reads as TGTGCCAGCAGTTGGGACAGGCTCAATCAGCCCCAGCATTTT. Its protein product is CASSWDRLNQPQHF.

V is TRBV6-6 and J is TRBJ1-5; maybe TRBD1 (6 bases). The CDR3 consists of 13 residues. The V and J ends lost 2 bases and 4 bases respectively, with 6 bases between them. CDR1 and CDR2 (germline): MNHNY, SVGAGI (reference sequence). The CDR3 loop is CASSYGQNQPQHF. The CDR3, as DNA: TGTGCCAGCAGTTACGGACAGAATCAGCCCCAGCATTTT.

This clone was picked up a small number of times. V is TRBV5-1 and J is TRBJ1-4; D is unclear. The germline V gene has CDR1 SGHRS and CDR2 YFSETQ. Between the trimmed V and J ends, which lost 2 bases and 5 bases, there was a span of 7 bases. The CDR3 runs 13 residues. DNA of the CDR3: TGCGCCAGCAGCTTCCAGATGAATGAAAAACTGTTTTTT. Translation gives CASSFQMNEKLFF.

V is TRBV10-1 and J is TRBJ1-3; D may be TRBD1 (5 bases). From germline, CDR1 is WNHNN and CDR2 SYGVQD (reference sequence). Deletions cut 3 bases from V and 2 bases from J, with 5 bases between. The CDR3 covers 13 residues. The CDR3 nucleotides are TGCGCCAGCAGTGAAGGGGCTGGAAACACCATATATTTT. Protein product: CASSEGAGNTIYF.

This clone is deemed medium-sized. The chain uses TRBV20-1 and TRBJ1-1, with D unclear. The V gene lost 5 bases and the J gene lost 7 bases, with 11 bases spanning the gap. Looked up from germline, CDR1 is DFQATT and CDR2 is SNEGSKA (reference sequence). The length of the CDR3 is 11 residues. DNA of the CDR3: TGCAGTGCTGGATCAGGAGGTGAAGCTTTCTTT. It codes for CSAGSGGEAFF.

The chain couples TRBV21-1 to TRBJ1-4; TRBD1 is the table's D call and was not checked against the DNA. TRBV21-1 is termed a pseudogene. CDR3 length: 15 amino acids. CDR3 amino acids: CASSLQGQGPEKLFF. CDR3 DNA: TGTGCCAGCAGCCTCCAGGGACAGGGCCCTGAAAAACTGTTTTTT.